A selection of T cell receptor beta chains follows, all from one sample in a study of blood T cell repertoires in COVID-19. Method: immunoSEQ multiplex PCR; TCRdb's copy keeps in-frame clones and lacks some. The sample lists some 240,000 clones, approximately 82% occurring once. Sample: peripheral blood. These TCRs come from a man aged 50-59 years with active or convalescent COVID-19. CDR3s include the opening cysteine and the closing phenylalanine or tryptophan. Each record gives: V gene, clone size, J gene, D gene, CDR3 DNA, CDR3 protein. The D gene is left open where the match is weak. Rows give clone size only sometimes, using once, few, many, or a class for an expanded clone.

TRBV7-2	once	TRBJ1-6	TRBD1	TGTGCCAGCAGTCGGACAGGCTCCTATAATTCACCCCTCCACTTT	CASSRTGSYNSPLHF
TRBV19	NA	TRBJ1-2	NA	TGTGCCAGTAGCCCTCCGAGGGGTGCGACGGGAGAAGGCTACACCTTC	CASSPPRGATGEGYTF
TRBV9	once	TRBJ2-3	TRBD2	TGTGCCAGCAGCGACCCGACTAGCCGCTACACAGATACGCAGTATTTT	CASSDPTSRYTDTQYF
TRBV18	NA	TRBJ1-1	NA	TGTGCCAGCTCCAAGGGGGGGGCGCAAAATGAAGCTTTCTTT	CASSKGGAQNEAFF
TRBV5-1	NA	TRBJ2-5	NA	TGCGCCAGCAGCTTGGGCGTTGCCCGACTACAAGAGACCCAGTACTTC	CASSLGVARLQETQYF
TRBV6-5	NA	TRBJ1-6	NA	TGTGCCAGCAGTTACACTGGGAGGTCACCCCTCCACTTT	CASSYTGRSPLHF
TRBV6-5	once	TRBJ1-2	TRBD1	TGTGCCAGCAGTTTGTCAGGGGGCTATGGCTACACCTTC	CASSLSGGYGYTF
TRBV7-6	NA	TRBJ2-1	TRBD2	TGTGCCAGCAGCCCTAGGACTAGCGGGATAGGGGAATCCTACAATGAGCAGTTCTTC	CASSPRTSGIGESYNEQFF
TRBV19	NA	TRBJ1-2	TRBD1	TGTGCCAGTAGTGCAAGACAGGGGGCCCATGGCTACACCTTC	CASSARQGAHGYTF
TRBV19	NA	TRBJ2-1	NA	TGTGCCAGTAGCACTTATAGCGGAAGCTCCTACAATGAGCAGTTCTTC	CASSTYSGSSYNEQFF
TRBV29-1	NA	TRBJ1-1	NA	TGCAGCGTTGAACGGGGATCGAACACTGAAGCTTTCTTT	CSVERGSNTEAFF
TRBV6-5	NA	TRBJ1-4	NA	TGTGCCAGCCCCCAGGCCCTGAATGAAAAACTGTTTTTT	CASPQALNEKLFF
TRBV7-2	NA	TRBJ2-3	TRBD2	TGTGCCAGCAGCACCGGACTAGCGGGAGGCTACAGCACAGATACGCAGTATTTT	CASSTGLAGGYSTDTQYF
TRBV2	NA	TRBJ2-3	TRBD1	TGTGCCAGCAGTGGTGGCGGACAGGGTTCAGATACGCAGTATTTT	CASSGGGQGSDTQYF
TRBV29-1	NA	TRBJ2-5	NA	TGCAGCGTTGGAGGAGGTTGGGGCCAAGAGACCCAGTACTTC	CSVGGGWGQETQYF
TRBV5-1	NA	TRBJ2-1	NA	TGCGCCAGCAGCTCGGACAGTGTCAGGGAGCAGTTCTTC	CASSSDSVREQFF
TRBV4-1	NA	TRBJ1-5	NA	TGCGCCAGCAGCCAAGAGGCAGGCAATCAGCCCCAGCATTTT	CASSQEAGNQPQHF
TRBV28	NA	TRBJ1-1	NA	TGTGCCAGCAGTTTGGGGGGGAACACTGAAGCTTTCTTT	CASSLGGNTEAFF
TRBV2	NA	TRBJ1-4	NA	TGTGCCAGCAGTGAAGCGCAAGGGGGAGGGTTTCGTGAAAAACTGTTTTTT	CASSEAQGGGFREKLFF
TRBV6-5	NA	TRBJ1-6	NA	TGTGCCAGCGGGTGGGGCCCGGGTAATTCACCCCTCCACTTT	CASGWGPGNSPLHF
TRBV19	NA	TRBJ1-1	NA	TGTGCCAGTAGGCCCCTGGCGGGCACTGAAGCTTTCTTT	CASRPLAGTEAFF
TRBV5-1	NA	TRBJ2-6	NA	TGCGCCAGCAGCTTGGAGAGACAAGGGGCCTCTGGGGCCAACGTCCTGACTTTC	CASSLERQGASGANVLTF
TRBV7-7	NA	TRBJ1-1	TRBD1	TGTGCTAGCAGCTCAAGACAGGGGGCTGAAGCTTTCTTT	CASSSRQGAEAFF
TRBV13	NA	TRBJ2-3	NA	TGTGCCAGCAGCTTAGGACTAGCCACAGATACGCAGTATTTT	CASSLGLATDTQYF
TRBV5-4	NA	TRBJ1-2	TRBD1	TGTGCCAGCAGCTGGGACAGGGGGTACTATGGCTACACCTTC	CASSWDRGYYGYTF
TRBV7-9	NA	TRBJ1-4	NA	TGTGCCAGCAGCTTAGTCACAGGGAACGAAAAACTGTTTTTT	CASSLVTGNEKLFF
TRBV11-2	NA	TRBJ2-1	NA	TGTGCCAGCAGCTTATCGCGGGCGGAACCTTACAATGAGCAGTTCTTC	CASSLSRAEPYNEQFF
TRBV29-1	NA	TRBJ2-7	TRBD1	TGCAGCGCGCGACAGGGGCATAAGCCGGGCGAGCAGTACTTC	CSARQGHKPGEQYF
TRBV6-2/TRBV6-3	NA	TRBJ2-5	TRBD1	TGTGCCAGCAGTTCCGTTGACAGGGGCGAGACCCAGTACTTC	CASSSVDRGETQYF
TRBV25-1	NA	TRBJ1-3	TRBD1	TGTGCCAGCAGGCAGACAGGGGCGAGCTCTGGAAACACCATATATTTT	CASRQTGASSGNTIYF
TRBV4-3	NA	TRBJ2-6	NA	TGCGCCAGCAGCCAAGATGCCGGGTGGGGGGCCAACGTCCTGACTTTC	CASSQDAGWGANVLTF
TRBV7-2	NA	TRBJ2-1	NA	TGTGCCAGCAGCTTAGCTAGCGCTAGCTCCTACAATGAGCAGTTCTTC	CASSLASASSYNEQFF
TRBV2	NA	TRBJ1-5	TRBD1	TGTGCCAGCAGTCCCGGACAGGGCCTCCAGCCCCAGCATTTT	CASSPGQGLQPQHF
TRBV5-5	few	TRBJ2-5	NA	TGTGCCAGCAGCTTAGGACAGTGGGAGACCCAGTACTTC	CASSLGQWETQYF
TRBV16	few	TRBJ1-6	TRBD1	TGTGCCAGCAGCCTTACCGGACAGGGCGGCTCACCCCTCCACTTT	CASSLTGQGGSPLHF
TRBV25-1	NA	TRBJ2-7	TRBD2	TGTGCCAGCAGTCCCCCCGGGGGGGTCTCCTACGAGCAGTACTTC	CASSPPGGVSYEQYF